Sequencing of this T cell receptor beta chain was carried out in a study of tumor-infiltrating T cells and Merkel cell polyomavirus (dated by TCRdb to 2016 to 2017). About the investigation overall: The study examined CD8+ T cells specific for the Merkel cell polyomavirus KLL epitope in Merkel cell carcinoma patients. In the whole study, one tumor sample was a frozen nodal tumor digest, and another tumor sample was a flash-frozen core biopsy of a metastasis. In approximately 15 samples, TRB sequencing was done on KLL-tetramer-sorted cells from blood or tumor-infiltrating lymphocytes, along with about 13 matched whole-tumor samples. The majority of whole-tumor samples consisted of roughly 23-micron curls cut from formalin-fixed, paraffin-embedded tissue blocks. Patient treatments varied, were not standardized, and included chemotherapy, radiation and immunotherapies. Varying disease stages were represented at patient presentation, and patients were followed for a median of roughly 2.7 years (range 1.1 to 6.0 years). Results the study describes overall, beyond this receptor: Only a single viral epitope was studied, so T cells against other Merkel cell polyomavirus epitopes were not captured. A higher fraction of KLL-specific T cells within tumors (roughly 1.8-20% versus 0-0.14%) was associated with significantly better MCC-specific survival. A significant MCC-specific survival advantage (P = 0.0051) was associated with tumors having more unique KLL-specific clonotypes (roughly 5-120 vs 0-3). KLL-specific TRB repertoires were diverse and largely private, with only one public clonotype among a few hundred unique sequences, shared by two patients. The small sample size of the study (n ≈ twelve patients) is a limitation.

Robust positive staining for Merkel cell polyomavirus Large T antigen was observed by immunohistochemistry in the tumors of all patients. Twelve Merkel cell carcinoma patients were included, each with robust KLL-tetramer+ populations (above 0.04% of CD8+ T cells) in blood and/or cultured TIL. Every patient was Caucasian, and patient ages had a median of around 65 years and ranged from roughly 45 to 85 years. Lymph node tumors were analyzed for patients with unknown primaries presenting with nodal disease, or where primary tissue was insufficient. Turning to this clone: Its antigen is unknown. No per-base quality is available; no much larger clone lies one base away.

The library was generated by the immunoSEQ multiplex PCR assay. Adaptive Biotechnologies (Seattle, WA) carried out the genomic DNA extraction, TRB sequencing and normalization. In the source study's methods: To compute clonality, the Shannon entropy of productive TRB sequences was normalized by log2 of unique productive sequences and then subtracted from one. KLL-specific clonotypes in tumors were identified by matching TCRbeta CDR3 amino acid sequences with those from each patient's tetramer-sorted sample. In TCRdb, the immuneACCESS table is reduced to in-frame sequences with V and J assigned. These tables do not hold every clone; where another copy was compared, an unresolved V gene accounts for under half, and the others remain unexplained. V, J and clone size derive from that table, while D and trimming were established from the DNA sequence. This sample has over 20,000 clones in its table, and about 85% of those were observed once. Roughly 2.7% of the sample belongs to the ten largest clones.

Sequencing was carried out using lymph node tissue. The receptor was isolated from a man aged 45 to 65 with Merkel cell carcinoma.

This receptor has the CDR3 CASSADSSYNSPLHF. The DNA sequence reads TGTGCCAGCAGCGCGGACAGCTCCTATAATTCACCCCTCCACTTT. The chain is encoded by TRBV28 joined to TRBJ1-6; matching of 6 bases hints at TRBD1 as the D gene. Taken from cysteine to phenylalanine, the CDR3 has 15 residues. Only the CDR3 part of the read is kept: 45 bases, read in frame from the first base. CDR1 MDHEN and CDR2 SYDVKM are derived from the germline V gene. V drops 6 bases and J drops 0 bases, leaving 9 bases in between.